Presented here are 17 T cell receptor beta chains from one specimen sequenced in a study of blood T cell repertoires in COVID-19. This table comes from immunoSEQ multiplex PCR, and its TCRdb copy is limited to in-frame clones, with some not included. The table has more than 40,000 clones, 70% to 90% seen once; the top ten hold approximately 10%. Sequencing was carried out using peripheral blood. Receptors were obtained from a man over 45 with active COVID-19.

This clone was seen a handful of times. The V and J genes are TRBV24-1 and TRBJ2-3; D is possibly TRBD2 (6 bases). CDR3 size: 15 residues. CDR1 is KGHDR and CDR2 is SFDVKD in the germline V gene. Trimming removed 3 bases from V and 5 bases from J, with 14 bases in between. The CDR3: CATSDLGRRGDTQYF. The CDR3 DNA follows: TGTGCCACCAGTGATCTCGGACGGAGGGGAGATACGCAGTATTTT.

This rearrangement joins TRBV18 to TRBJ1-3; D unresolved. Trimming shortened V by 3 bases and J by 0 bases, and 6 bases separated the two germline ends. CDR1 KGHSH and CDR2 LQKENI come from the germline V gene. The CDR3 contains 14 residues. In nucleotides, the CDR3 is TGTGCCAGCTCACCTCAGGACTCTGGAAACACCATATATTTT. Protein: CASSPQDSGNTIYF.

The chain has TRBV9 and TRBJ2-2; 15 bases fit TRBD2. Germline V lookup: CDR1 SGDLS, CDR2 YYNGEE. The CDR3 length is 18 residues. V was clipped by 0 bases and J by 4 bases; unmatched bases: 4. This CDR3 is CASSVEGLAGGPTGELFF. Here the CDR3 DNA reads TGTGCCAGCAGCGTAGAGGGACTAGCGGGAGGACCCACCGGGGAGCTGTTTTTT.

The rearrangement uses TRBV2 and TRBJ2-7; 12 bases are shared with TRBD2. This CDR3 comprises 13 residues. V was clipped by 8 bases and J by 2 bases; unmatched bases: 1. The V gene's germline CDR1 is SNHLY and CDR2 FYNNEI. CDR3 protein: CASSSGGAYEQYF. The CDR3 DNA sequence: TGTGCCAGCTCTAGCGGGGGGGCCTACGAGCAGTACTTC.

V and J are TRBV18 and TRBJ1-5; 7 nucleotides line up with TRBD1. Losses at the gene ends were 6 bases for V and 1 base for J; bases not matched to a gene: 6. The germline CDR1 and CDR2 sequences are KGHSH and LQKENI. The CDR3 has 15 residues. The CDR3 nucleotides are TGTGCCAGCTCGCCAAACAGGGGAAGCAATCAGCCCCAGCATTTT. Protein: CASSPNRGSNQPQHF.

The rearrangement joins TRBV6-5 to TRBJ2-3; D possibly corresponds to TRBD1 (5 bases). Germline lookup yields CDR1 MNHEY and CDR2 SVGAGI. CDR3 length equals 14 residues. Deletions cut 0 bases from V and 4 bases from J, with 8 bases between. CDR3 DNA: TGTGCCAGCAGTTACTCGCAGGGATCAGATACGCAGTATTTT. Its translation is CASSYSQGSDTQYF.

This clone was counted a single time. The chain joins TRBV28 to TRBJ1-5, with D perhaps matching TRBD1 (6 bases). The length of the CDR3 is 13 residues. CDR1 and CDR2 (germline): MDHEN, SYDVKM. Trimming removed 8 bases from V and 6 bases from J, with 14 bases in between. The CDR3 is CASGNRVPQPQHF. DNA of the CDR3: TGTGCCAGCGGCAACAGGGTCCCTCAGCCCCAGCATTTT.

The V and J genes are TRBV5-1 and TRBJ2-7; 7 nucleotides align to TRBD1. V gave up 0 bases and J gave up 6 bases; unmatched junction bases: 3. The CDR3 sequence is 13 residues long. In germline, CDR1 is SGHRS, CDR2 YFSETQ. The CDR3 coding sequence is TGCGCCAGCAGCTTGGTACAGGGGTCCGAGCAGTACTTC. Translated, it gives CASSLVQGSEQYF.

The CDR3 loop reads CASSRGTVGQPQHF. The CDR3 DNA is TGTGCCAGCAGTCGGGGGACAGTGGGCCAGCCCCAGCATTTT. The chain links TRBV27 to TRBJ1-5; TRBD1 agrees at 7 bases. V gave up 5 bases and J gave up 7 bases; unmatched junction bases: 8. The CDR3 length is 14 residues. CDR1 MNHEY and CDR2 SMNVEV come from the germline V gene (reference sequence).

J is TRBJ1-4 and V is TRBV27; 7 nucleotides line up with TRBD1. V lost 5 bases, J lost 7 bases, and 10 bases stayed unmatched. This CDR3 contains 15 residues. CDR1 MNHEY and CDR2 SMNVEV come from the germline V gene (reference sequence). The CDR3 nucleotides are TGTGCCAGCAGTGGGCGATACAGGGGAGGTGAAAAACTGTTTTTT. Encoded protein: CASSGRYRGGEKLFF.

This chain links TRBV19 with TRBJ1-1; no firm D call. CDR3 length: 15 amino acids. Trimming stripped 5 bases from V and 4 bases from J, with 17 bases between. Germline V CDR1 and CDR2: LNHDA, SQIVND (reference sequence). Here the CDR3 DNA reads TGTGCCAGTAGTTTCCGGAGCGGGGAAGGCACTGAAGCTTTCTTT. As protein: CASSFRSGEGTEAFF.

This sequence joins TRBV5-4 and TRBJ1-6; perhaps TRBD1 as D (6 bases). This CDR3 contains 16 residues. Trimming cost V 0 bases and J 7 bases, with 14 bases left between them. From germline, CDR1 is SGHNT and CDR2 YYREEE (reference sequence). CDR3 in amino acids: CASSLGGHSSNSPLHF. The CDR3 nucleotides are TGTGCCAGCAGCTTGGGGGGACACAGCTCCAATTCACCCCTCCACTTT.

This clone has only a few counts. The chain is built from TRBV11-2 and TRBJ2-1, with 13 positions matching TRBD2. The germline V gene encodes CDR1 SGHAT and CDR2 FQNNGV. The CDR3 has 14 amino acids. The ends lost 4 bases at V and 7 bases at J; junction bases unmatched: 1. The CDR3 DNA reads as TGTGCCAGCAGCTCGACTAGCGGGGGGAATGAGCAGTTCTTC. Protein product: CASSSTSGGNEQFF.

The gene calls are TRBV12-3 or TRBV12-4 and TRBJ1-2, with no clear D. The V gene lost 3 bases and the J gene lost 5 bases, with 10 bases spanning the gap. This CDR3 is built from 13 residues. This CDR3 reads CASSFPGRYGYTF. The CDR3 DNA follows: TGTGCCAGCAGTTTTCCGGGGAGATATGGCTACACCTTC.

CDR3 residues: CASSPLQGLAGLNEQFF. The DNA for the CDR3 is TGTGCCAGCTCACCCTTACAGGGACTAGCGGGTTTGAATGAGCAGTTCTTC. The chain combines TRBV18 with TRBJ2-1; 12 bases line up with TRBD2. V was pared by 3 bases and J by 7 bases, with 10 bases of the junction left unmatched. CDR1 is KGHSH, CDR2 LQKENI, per germline. The length of the CDR3 is 17 residues. The full variable domain, its missing parts supplied by reference TRBV18 and TRBJ2-1, is NAGVMQNPRHLVRRRGQEARLRCSPMKGHSHVYWYRQLPEEGLKFMVYLQKENIIDESGMPKERFSAEFPKEGPSILRIQQVVRGDSAAYFCASSPLQGLAGLNEQFFGPGTRLTVL.

The CDR3 spells CASSPGDSRYNEQFF. The CDR3 nucleotides are TGCGCCAGCAGCCCGGGGGACAGCCGCTACAATGAGCAGTTCTTC. The rearrangement links TRBV4-1 to TRBJ2-1; weak D call: TRBD1 (7 bases). This CDR3 is 15 amino acids long. The V end lost 4 bases, the J end lost 3 bases, and 13 bases lay between the germline ends. The germline V gene has CDR1 MGHRA and CDR2 YSYEKL.

This clone has just a few counts. V is TRBV2 and J is TRBJ1-6; 10 bases agree with TRBD1. With V trimmed by 5 bases and J by 8 bases, 6 bases remained unmatched. In germline, CDR1 is SNHLY, CDR2 FYNNEI. This CDR3 region has 15 residues. The CDR3 nucleotides are TGTGCCAGCAGTCCGGGACAGGGGTCTTATTCACCCCTCCACTTT. It translates to CASSPGQGSYSPLHF.